This T cell receptor (beta chain) was identified in a study of T cell changes during pregnancy in multiple sclerosis. Germline V gene data show CDR1 as MNHEY and CDR2 as SMNVEV (reference sequence). The CDR3 consists of 13 residues. Trimming removed 5 bases from V and 6 bases from J; junction bases left unmatched: 4. Repertoires were generated with immunoSEQ multiplex PCR, while TCRdb's copy carries only in-frame clones and drops some. The data show approximately 60,000 clones, 85% to 95% seen once. Specimen: peripheral blood, collected after pregnancy. This TCR came from a female donor in good health, enrolled as a control in a pregnancy study. V is TRBV27 and J is TRBJ2-1; TRBD1 matches 7 bases. The CDR3 here is CASSPPGGNEQFF. In DNA form, the CDR3 reads TGTGCCAGCAGTCCCCCAGGGGGCAATGAGCAGTTCTTC.